This entry concerns a single T cell receptor (beta chain). Its cognate antigen is unknown. Germline V gene data show CDR1 as GTSNPN and CDR2 as SVGIG (reference sequence). Trimming stripped 5 bases from V and 9 bases from J, with 14 bases between. CDR3 size: 12 residues. These data originate in a study of blood T cells in healthy people across ages. A second PCR of roughly 7 to 11 cycles used a sample-barcoded 5' primer and a J-beta primer mix. Each of the cDNA molecules was tagged by a template-switch adaptor with 12 random nucleotides. From the 5' RACE reads, TCRdb called clonotypes with MiXCR, one entry per CDR3 protein. The top ten hold 20% to 25% of the sample, which has 910,000 or so distinct CDR3 sequences, roughly 47% seen once. Overall study findings and caveats: Among T cells, TCR beta diversity per million cells dropped roughly linearly as age rose.

The specimen was blood. The rearrangement links TRBV30 to TRBJ2-1, with D unclear. The clonotype was recovered from a woman aged 55-69 years in good health. For the CDR3, the DNA is TGTGCCTGGGGAAGATTGCCCAGTGAGCAGTTCTTC. Protein product: CAWGRLPSEQFF.